These 11 T cell receptor beta chains were sequenced from one sample in a study of blood T cell repertoires in COVID-19. This table comes from immunoSEQ multiplex PCR, and its TCRdb copy is limited to in-frame clones, with some not included. The table lists fewer than 300,000 clones, more than 75% of them singletons, with around 15% in the top ten. The sequencing sample was made of PBMCs or T cells enriched from blood (not recorded which). The receptor source for this set is a man aged 18-30 years who had recovered from COVID-19.

The CDR3: CSVLSSNYGYTF. In DNA, the CDR3 is TGCAGCGTATTATCCTCTAACTATGGCTACACCTTC. J is TRBJ1-2 and V is TRBV29-1; D not resolved. The CDR3 is 12 amino acids. The V end was cut by 6 bases, the J end by 0 bases, with 8 bases between. Germline V CDR1 and CDR2: SQVTM, ANQGSEA.

The CDR3 DNA is TGTGCCAGCAGCCAAGATATATTATTTGCGGGAGTTCGGGGCTACAATGAGCAGTTCTTC. This encodes CASSQDILFAGVRGYNEQFF. This chain joins TRBV3-1 (or the pseudogene TRBV3-2) and TRBJ2-1; 7 bases map to TRBD2. Trimming took 0 bases from V and 3 from J; bases not matched to a gene: 17. The CDR3 runs to 20 residues. Germline CDR1 reads LGHDT; CDR2 reads YNNKEL (reference sequence).

This chain uses TRBV20-1 with TRBJ2-7; maybe TRBD2 (6 bases). V lost 3 bases and J 1 base, leaving 13 bases between the germline ends. The CDR3 is made up of 14 amino acids. CDR1 is DFQATT, CDR2 SNEGSKA, per germline (reference sequence). The CDR3 is CSASFSGRSYEQYF. CDR3 in DNA: TGCAGTGCTAGTTTTAGCGGAAGGTCCTACGAGCAGTACTTC.

This clone came up a few times. The chain links TRBV7-9 to TRBJ1-6; D uncertain. The V gene lost 2 bases and the J gene lost 0 bases, with 14 bases spanning the gap. This CDR3 is built from 18 residues. Germline lookup yields CDR1 SEHNR and CDR2 FQNEAQ (reference sequence). The CDR3 DNA reads TGTGCCAGCAGCTTAAAGGGCCGGGGTAGCTCCTATAATTCACCCCTCCACTTT. It specifies CASSLKGRGSSYNSPLHF. The entire variable domain, with the rest obtained from reference TRBV7-9 and TRBJ1-6, is as follows: DTGVSQNPRHKITKRGQNVTFRCDPISEHNRLYWYRQTLGQGPEFLTYFQNEAQLEKSRLLSDRFSAERPKGSFSTLEIQRTEQGDSAMYLCASSLKGRGSSYNSPLHFGNGTRLTVT.

V is TRBV7-6 and J is TRBJ2-1, with 10 bases aligning to TRBD2. Germline V lookup: CDR1 SGHVS, CDR2 FNYEAQ. The CDR3 sequence is 15 residues long. V gave up 4 bases and J gave up 6 bases; unmatched junction bases: 6. CDR3 sequence (DNA): TGTGCCAGCAGCTCTCTAGCGGGAGTAGCCAATGAGCAGTTCTTC. It encodes CASSSLAGVANEQFF.

This chain joins TRBV6-4 and TRBJ2-5, with 7 nucleotides matching TRBD2. The CDR3 totals 17 residues. V was pared by 4 bases and J by 1 base, with 12 bases of the junction left unmatched. CDR1 and CDR2 from the germline V gene are MRHNA and SNTAGT. The CDR3 sequence is CASSGPSQRDFQETQYF. The DNA of the CDR3 is TGTGCCAGCAGTGGACCCTCGCAGCGGGATTTCCAAGAGACCCAGTACTTC.

The V gene is TRBV28, the J gene TRBJ2-7, with a tentative D call TRBD1 (6 bases). The CDR3 length is 14 residues. V lost 2 bases and J lost 5, with 13 bases in between. Germline V gene sequence: CDR1 MDHEN, CDR2 SYDVKM. Here the CDR3 DNA reads TGTGCCAGCAGTTTAATGACAGGACCCCACGAGCAGTACTTC. Its protein product is CASSLMTGPHEQYF.

This clone was seen only a few times. The V and J genes are TRBV15 and TRBJ2-7; 9 bases are shared with TRBD1. Germline values: CDR1 LNHNV, CDR2 YYDKDF (reference sequence). This CDR3 region has 16 residues. V gave up 1 base and J gave up 0 bases; unmatched junction bases: 4. The CDR3: CATSRGPGQGSYEQYF. CDR3 DNA: TGTGCCACCAGCAGAGGTCCGGGACAGGGCTCCTACGAGCAGTACTTC. The full variable domain, rest sourced from reference TRBV15 and TRBJ2-7, is DAMVIQNPRYQVTQFGKPVTLSCSQTLNHNVMYWYQQKSSQAPKLLFHYYDKDFNNEADTPDNFQSRRPNTSFCFLDIRSPGLGDTAMYLCATSRGPGQGSYEQYFGPGTRLTVT.

In its sample, this clone was seen once. This sequence joins TRBV19 and TRBJ2-3, with a weak D call TRBD2 (6 bases). Germline CDR1 is LNHDA and CDR2 is SQIVND (reference sequence). V was cut by 6 bases and J by 6 bases, with 22 bases left in between. The CDR3 runs to 16 residues. The CDR3 coding sequence is TGTGCCAGTAGAGAATCCGGGACTCGAAAGGGGGATACGCAGTATTTT. It translates to CASRESGTRKGDTQYF. Filled out from reference TRBV19 and TRBJ2-3, the complete variable domain reads DGGITQSPKYLFRKEGQNVTLSCEQNLNHDAMYWYRQDPGQGLRLIYYSQIVNDFQKGDIAEGYSVSREKKESFPLTVTSAQKNPTAFYLCASRESGTRKGDTQYFGPGTRLTVL.

CDR3 sequence reads: CATSDSQESDGYTF. In DNA, the CDR3 is TGTGCCACCAGTGACTCACAGGAGTCGGATGGCTACACCTTC. The chain uses TRBV24-1 and TRBJ1-2; perhaps TRBD1 as D (5 bases). Trimming took 4 bases from V and 6 from J, leaving 14 bases between them. The CDR3 has 14 amino acids. The germline gives CDR1 KGHDR, CDR2 SFDVKD.

The chain joins TRBV6-5 to TRBJ1-3, with 7 bases aligning to TRBD1. The CDR3 runs to 13 residues. Unmatched junction bases numbered 8, after V lost 7 bases and J lost 8 bases. CDR1 is MNHEY and CDR2 is SVGAGI in the germline V gene. CDR3 sequence: CASKIQGSDTIYF. The CDR3 nucleotides read TGTGCCAGCAAAATACAGGGGTCGGACACCATATATTTT.